Below are 25 T cell receptor beta chains sequenced from a single sample in a study of patients and donors after allogeneic stem cell transplantation. A single record per CDR3 protein comes from TCRdb applying MiXCR to the RT-PCR reads. The sample yields about 410,000 distinct CDR3 sequences, 16% seen once. Sequences were obtained from blood, either unsorted or a sorted T cell fraction (not recorded which). The receptors were gathered from a human donor who was either an allogeneic HSCT recipient or a stem cell or donor lymphocyte infusion donor (not recorded which). It is not recorded whose cells these are; they may come from a transplant donor.

This chain joins TRBV12-3 or TRBV12-4 and TRBJ2-7; 11 nucleotides line up with TRBD1. The CDR3 has 17 amino acids. The V and J ends lost 5 bases and 3 bases, in that order; junction bases with no gene match: 12. The CDR3 protein is CASSPSRRDRGSYEQYF. The DNA of the CDR3 is TGTGCCAGCAGTCCCAGCCGCCGGGACAGGGGGAGCTACGAGCAGTACTTC.

This clonotype was counted at least ten times. V usage is TRBV4-3 and J usage is TRBJ1-3; 8 bases agree with TRBD1. V trimming: 1 base; J trimming: 2 bases; junction bases outside the gene matches: 4. The length of the CDR3 is 16 residues. From germline, CDR1 is LGHNA and CDR2 YSLEER. CDR3 bases: TGCGCCAGCAGCCAAGGGACAGGGAATGCTGGAAACACCATATATTTT. This translates into CASSQGTGNAGNTIYF.

This chain joins TRBV10-3 and TRBJ1-6; 11 nucleotides match TRBD1. The germline CDR1 and CDR2 sequences are ENHRY and SYGVKD. V gave up 2 bases and J gave up 7 bases; unmatched junction bases: 1. CDR3 length equals 15 residues. CDR3 amino acids: CAISEGQGANSPLHF. Written as DNA, the CDR3 is TGTGCCATCAGTGAGGGACAGGGGGCAAATTCACCCCTCCACTTT.

The chain is built from TRBV7-2 and TRBJ1-1; no definite D call. The germline V and J ends were trimmed by 3 bases and 6 bases, with 17 bases remaining between them. This CDR3 has 15 amino acids. Per germline, CDR1 SGHTA and CDR2 FQGNSA. The CDR3 coding sequence is TGTGCCAGCAGCTTTCCCCGTCCCGGGTTATCTGAAGCTTTCTTT. It codes for CASSFPRPGLSEAFF.

This clonotype has a count of ten or more. The chain combines TRBV24-1 with TRBJ2-1, with D tentatively TRBD1 or TRBD2 (6 bases each). CDR1 and CDR2 (germline): KGHDR, SFDVKD. This CDR3 contains 14 residues. V lost 4 bases and J 8 bases, leaving 14 bases between the germline ends. The CDR3 loop reads CATSEGAGLDEQFF. CDR3 coding DNA: TGTGCCACCAGTGAGGGGGCGGGATTAGATGAGCAGTTCTTC.

This chain joins TRBV29-1 and TRBJ1-2; TRBD1 is a possible D gene (5 bases). Per the germline V gene, CDR1 is SQVTM and CDR2 is ANQGSEA. Between the trimmed V and J ends, which lost 4 bases and 8 bases, there was a span of 11 bases. This CDR3 has 11 residues. CDR3 DNA: TGCAGCGTTGGGGGGAGCGAGGGCTACACCTTC. Translated: CSVGGSEGYTF.

This clonotype has a count of ten or more. The rearrangement links TRBV12-3 or TRBV12-4 to TRBJ2-7; no clear D gene. CDR3 size: 13 residues. V was cut by 5 bases and J by 2 bases, with 10 bases left in between. The CDR3 nucleotides are TGTGCCAGCAGTGCCTCGGTTCCCTACGAGCAGTACTTC. Protein product: CASSASVPYEQYF.

This chain uses TRBV7-8 with TRBJ2-3; 7 bases agree with TRBD2. J was trimmed by 5 bases and V by 1 base; bases with no gene match: 3. The CDR3 extends over 14 amino acids. Germline CDR1 SGHVS, CDR2 FQNEAQ. Here the CDR3 DNA reads TGTGCCAGCAGCTTAGAGGGGAGGGGAGATACGCAGTATTTT. This encodes CASSLEGRGDTQYF.

This clonotype has a handful of counts. The rearrangement joins TRBV5-1 to TRBJ1-2; possible D gene TRBD1, 5 bases. Germline CDR1 reads SGHRS; CDR2 reads YFSETQ. CDR3 length: 14 amino acids. Trimming pared 1 base from V and 4 bases from J, leaving 11 bases between. The CDR3 nucleotides read TGCGCCAGCAGCTTGCAGACAGAAACCTATGGCTACACCTTC. It specifies CASSLQTETYGYTF.

A few counts support this clonotype. This rearrangement joins TRBV5-1 to TRBJ2-5, with D unresolved. This CDR3 is 14 amino acids long. V was shortened by 4 bases and J by 2 bases, with 12 bases between the two germline ends. The germline CDR1 and CDR2 sequences are SGHRS and YFSETQ. Here the CDR3 reads CASSPTGPQETQYF. For the CDR3, the DNA is TGCGCCAGCAGCCCGACCGGGCCGCAAGAGACCCAGTACTTC.

This clonotype was detected ten times or more. The CDR3 region is CAISEGSVLDTQYF. In nucleotides, the CDR3 is TGTGCCATCAGCGAGGGGAGTGTTCTAGATACGCAGTATTTT. J is TRBJ2-3 and V is TRBV10-3; D assignment may be TRBD1 or TRBD2 (5 bases each). Germline lookup yields CDR1 ENHRY and CDR2 SYGVKD. V was trimmed by 6 bases and J by 5 bases, leaving 15 bases between them. CDR3 length: 14 amino acids.

The genes are TRBV30 and TRBJ2-7, with D unclear. V was pared by 4 bases and J by 2 bases, with 12 bases between. This CDR3 is built from 13 residues. CDR1 and CDR2 from the germline V gene are GTSNPN and SVGIG (reference sequence). The CDR3 here is CAWTWKFPYEQYF. CDR3 coding DNA: TGTGCCTGGACGTGGAAATTCCCCTACGAGCAGTACTTC.

This clonotype showed up just a few times. V and J are TRBV12-3 or TRBV12-4 and TRBJ1-3, with a weak D call TRBD1 (5 bases). The CDR3 totals 12 residues. Trimming cost V 3 bases and J 7 bases, with 7 bases left between them. CDR3 DNA sequence: TGTGCCAGCAGTTTTGCAGGGAACACCATATATTTT. Amino acids: CASSFAGNTIYF.

The chain is built from TRBV20-1 and TRBJ2-1; D is undetermined. Between the trimmed V and J ends, which lost 4 bases and 0 bases, there was a span of 7 bases. The CDR3 runs 13 residues. From germline, CDR1 is DFQATT and CDR2 SNEGSKA (reference sequence). As DNA, the CDR3 is TGCAGTGCTATGCCTAGCTCCTACAATGAGCAGTTCTTC. It yields the protein CSAMPSSYNEQFF.

This clonotype was seen a single time. The V and J genes are TRBV30 and TRBJ1-5; D perhaps matches TRBD1 (5 bases). The CDR3 has 15 residues. With 5 bases removed from V and 5 bases from J, the gap between germline ends came to 19 bases. CDR1 GTSNPN and CDR2 SVGIG come from the germline V gene (reference sequence). CDR3 residues: CAWRYGGRGDQPQHF. The CDR3 DNA sequence: TGTGCCTGGCGGTACGGGGGGAGAGGGGATCAGCCCCAGCATTTT.

J is TRBJ2-7 and V is TRBV3-1; D is uncertain. Trimming pared 0 bases from V and 2 bases from J, leaving 11 bases between. This CDR3 contains 15 residues. Germline V gives CDR1 LGHDT, CDR2 YNNKEL (reference sequence). CDR3 coding DNA: TGTGCCAGCAGCCAAGAAGGAAACAGAGCCTACGAGCAGTACTTC. It is translated as CASSQEGNRAYEQYF.

V gene TRBV28 combines with J gene TRBJ2-7; no clear D gene. The CDR3 length is 11 residues. V lost 4 bases, J lost 4 bases, and 5 bases lay in between. CDR1 is MDHEN and CDR2 is SYDVKM in the germline V gene. The CDR3 sequence: CASSSVYEQYF. As DNA, the CDR3 is TGTGCCAGCAGTTCCGTTTACGAGCAGTACTTC.

V usage is TRBV11-1 and J usage is TRBJ1-2, with D possibly matching TRBD1 (6 bases). The CDR3 covers 18 residues. With 4 bases removed from V and 2 bases from J, the gap between germline ends came to 23 bases. Looked up from germline, CDR1 is SGHAT and CDR2 is FQDESV (reference sequence). CDR3 amino acids: CASSSTLQGPFSNYGYTF. CDR3 coding DNA: TGTGCCAGCAGCTCAACATTACAGGGTCCCTTTTCAAACTATGGCTACACCTTC.

The V and J genes are TRBV11-2 and TRBJ2-5; 13 bases align to TRBD2. V lost 5 bases to trimming and J lost 4 bases; unmatched junction nucleotides: 7. The CDR3 is made up of 16 amino acids. Germline lookup yields CDR1 SGHAT and CDR2 FQNNGV. CDR3 protein: CASSHRTSGGPETQYF. Here the CDR3 DNA reads TGTGCCAGCAGCCACCGGACTAGCGGGGGACCAGAGACCCAGTACTTC.

The chain is built from TRBV7-2 and TRBJ2-7; 14 nucleotides match TRBD2. The CDR3 contains 17 residues. V lost 3 bases and J lost 7; bases outside the gene matches: 11. Germline V lookup: CDR1 SGHTA, CDR2 FQGNSA. CDR3 nucleotide sequence: TGTGCCAGCAGCTTGGGACTAGCGGGGGCCCCGGGGATGGAGCAGTACTTC. This codes for CASSLGLAGAPGMEQYF.

The sample holds many counts of this clonotype. The V call is TRBV7-9, the J call TRBJ1-6; a possible D gene is TRBD1 (6 bases). The V and J ends lost 2 bases and 11 bases respectively, with 13 bases between them. The CDR3 is made up of 14 amino acids. Germline V gene lookup returns CDR1 SEHNR and CDR2 FQNEAQ (reference sequence). Here the CDR3 DNA reads TGTGCCAGCAGCTTATCAGGGGCGGGTCCACCCCTCCACTTT. This sequence encodes CASSLSGAGPPLHF.

There are a few counts of this clonotype. The rearrangement joins TRBV5-1 to TRBJ1-1; the D is unclear. The CDR3 runs 17 residues. Trimming took off 0 bases at V and 3 bases at J, with 18 bases between the two ends. CDR1 and CDR2 from the germline V gene are SGHRS and YFSETQ. CDR3 sequence: CASSLVGGRGTDTEAFF. CDR3 sequence (DNA): TGCGCCAGCAGCTTGGTGGGCGGGCGGGGAACGGACACTGAAGCTTTCTTT.

This clonotype was observed a few times. The rearrangement uses TRBV30 and TRBJ1-1; no definite D call. Trimming took 3 bases from V and 0 from J, leaving 14 bases between them. There are 15 residues in the CDR3. Per the germline V gene, CDR1 is GTSNPN and CDR2 is SVGIG (reference sequence). As DNA, the CDR3 is TGTGCCTGGAGGGGAGTGGGCAGCATGAACACTGAAGCTTTCTTT. Its protein is CAWRGVGSMNTEAFF.

This clonotype was detected only a few times. The chain employs TRBV6-1 and TRBJ1-2; 8 bases match TRBD1. The length of the CDR3 is 14 residues. Germline assignment: CDR1 MNHNS and CDR2 SASEGT. V lost 6 bases to trimming and J lost 2 bases; unmatched junction nucleotides: 5. Here the CDR3 DNA reads TGTGCCAGCAGGGTAGGACAGGGAAACTATGGCTACACCTTC. This encodes CASRVGQGNYGYTF.

The chain employs TRBV7-8 and TRBJ1-1, with 7 bases identical to TRBD1. The CDR3 length is 15 residues. The germline gives CDR1 SGHVS, CDR2 FQNEAQ. Germline trimming cut 5 bases from V and 0 bases from J; bases unmatched to any gene: 6. For the CDR3, the DNA is TGTGCCAGCAGCCCAGGGGGACGGATGAACACTGAAGCTTTCTTT. Protein product: CASSPGGRMNTEAFF.